This record covers a single T cell receptor beta chain. The sample belongs to a study of blood T cell repertoires in COVID-19. Study-wide context: The United States, Italy and Spain supplied acute and convalescent COVID-19 samples. Sample material is recorded as cDNA or gDNA derived from T cells, B-cell-depleted T cells, or PBMCs.

CDR3 length: 17 amino acids. Trimming shortened V by 0 bases and J by 3 bases, and 15 bases separated the two germline ends. Germline V lookup: CDR1 LGHNA, CDR2 YNFKEQ. The protocol was immunoSEQ multiplex PCR, while the TCRdb copy is restricted to in-frame clones and leaves out a portion. The sample carries under 300,000 clones, 80% to 85% recorded once. Sequenced sample: peripheral blood. The receptor's source is a woman between 18 and 29 years old with acute or convalescent COVID-19. The chain employs TRBV4-2 and TRBJ1-5; no definite D call. The CDR3 is CASSQDIRGRDNQPQHF. CDR3 in DNA: TGTGCCAGCAGCCAAGATATTCGGGGTCGGGACAATCAGCCCCAGCATTTT.